The clone carrying this T cell receptor beta chain was seen more than once but under ten times. The antigen remains undetermined. The entry originates in a study of identical twins. CDR1 MNHEY and CDR2 SVGEGT come from the germline V gene. Trimming removed 8 bases from V and 1 base from J; junction bases left unmatched: 9. This CDR3 spans 16 amino acids. General study findings and limits: Those out-of-frame alpha sequences shared by twins showed an excess of low generation probability.

Template switching introduced a universal primer site, and the cDNA bore unique molecular identifiers. Using its own MiXCR run on the 5' RACE reads, TCRdb lists one record per CDR3 protein. The sample consists of 1.5 million to 2 million distinct CDR3 sequences, about 31% of them appearing once. The receptor was derived from a newborn girl in good health. The specimen sequenced was cord blood. This rearrangement joins TRBV6-2 or TRBV6-3 to TRBJ2-3; 10 nucleotides match TRBD2. The CDR3 protein is CASLALAGVRTDTQYF. Written as DNA, the CDR3 is TGTGCCAGCTTGGCCCTAGCGGGAGTCCGCACAGATACGCAGTATTTT.